This T cell receptor (beta chain) emerged from a study of blood T cell repertoires in COVID-19. About the study: Donors in the United States, Italy and Spain gave samples during acute or convalescent COVID-19.

The CDR3 covers 14 residues. CDR1 is MGHDK and CDR2 is SYGVNS in the germline V gene. The trim removed 5 bases at V and 4 bases at J, leaving 7 bases unmatched. Patients at the Seattle site were enrolled during active infection and followed longitudinally. Original analysis: Nucleated cell counts were estimated from reference gene primer amplification. Some clones are missing from TCRdb's copy, which holds only in-frame ones; the method was immunoSEQ multiplex PCR. That table is the source of V, J and clone size, and D and trimming were worked out from the DNA. Found here are about 130,000 clones, more than 75% of them singletons; the top ten hold roughly 5.2%.

Sequenced input: peripheral blood. The clonotype comes from a woman aged 65 to 85 with COVID-19, enrolled during active disease. The chain uses TRBV25-1 and TRBJ2-7; 8 bases line up with TRBD2. CDR3 nucleotides: TGTGCCAGCAGTCAAGCGGGGGATAAATACGAGCAGTACTTC. Its translation is CASSQAGDKYEQYF.